This T cell receptor (beta chain) was profiled in a study of T cells after yellow fever vaccination. The wider study: The fractions with low cell numbers were processed using SMART-Seq v4 Ultra Low Input.

Study-level findings and limits: In post-booster samples, most primary-vaccination clones reappeared (approximately 96% CD4, 88% CD8).

In this sample, this clonotype turned up a few times. The target antigen is unknown. TCRdb re-derived calls from the 5' RACE reads in MiXCR, one entry per CDR3 protein. Found here are around 610,000 distinct CDR3 sequences, less than 15% of them singletons; the top ten hold about 14%. The germline V gene encodes CDR1 GTSNPN and CDR2 SVGIG (reference sequence). The ends were cut back, 5 bases at V and 13 bases at J, with 18 bases in the middle. The CDR3 covers 12 residues. The clonotype comes from a young man who received the YFV17D yellow fever vaccine. The chain carries TRBV30 and TRBJ2-1; possible D gene TRBD1, 6 bases. The starting material was PBMCs, obtained on the day of the yellow fever booster vaccination. The CDR3 nucleotides are TGTGCCTGGGAACCAGGGGTATTGCCCCAGTTCTTC. It codes for CAWEPGVLPQFF.